Each of the 11 T cell receptor beta chains below was sequenced from the same sample in a study of OX40 agonist ivuxolimab in advanced cancers. Assay: immunoSEQ multiplex PCR; the TCRdb copy retains only in-frame clones and omits some. The sample shows around 76,000 clones, 86% of them seen only once. The source material was CD4+ or CD8+ T cells sorted from blood, sampled in a trial of the OX40 agonist ivuxolimab. The receptors come from an adult with an advanced solid tumor such as melanoma, head and neck, liver or kidney cancer.

The gene calls are TRBV7-9 and TRBJ2-7; D gene ambiguous. The V gene's germline CDR1 is SEHNR and CDR2 FQNEAQ (reference sequence). The CDR3 runs 13 residues. V lost 5 bases and J 2 bases, leaving 10 bases between the germline ends. The CDR3 DNA follows: TGTGCCAGCAGCATAGAATCTGCCTACGAGCAGTACTTC. Translation gives CASSIESAYEQYF.

The J gene is TRBJ2-3, the V gene TRBV5-1, with D possibly TRBD2 on 5 matching bases. Per germline, CDR1 SGHRS and CDR2 YFSETQ. Trimming took 0 bases from V and 8 from J, leaving 19 bases between them. The CDR3 sequence is 16 residues long. The CDR3 DNA sequence: TGCGCCAGCAGCTTGGAAACTAGAAGCCCCGGCGCTACGCAGTATTTT. This sequence encodes CASSLETRSPGATQYF.

This chain connects TRBV5-6 to TRBJ2-5, with D perhaps assigned TRBD1 or TRBD2 (5 bases each). The CDR3 runs to 17 residues. The V gene's germline CDR1 is SGHDT and CDR2 YYEEEE. Trimming took 3 bases from V and 4 from J, leaving 22 bases between them. This CDR3 reads CASSSLVGVVGRETQYF. CDR3 nucleotides: TGTGCCAGCAGCTCTCTTGTGGGGGTTGTGGGGCGAGAGACCCAGTACTTC.

The V call is TRBV11-2, the J call TRBJ2-6, with D unclear. CDR1 and CDR2 from the germline V gene are SGHAT and FQNNGV. V gave up 2 bases and J gave up 11 bases, with 10 bases separating them. CDR3 length: 13 residues. CDR3 nucleotide sequence: TGTGCCAGCAGCTTAAACCTTGCCGACGTCCTGACTTTC. This codes for CASSLNLADVLTF.

The V call is TRBV14, the J call TRBJ1-1; no definite D call. The CDR3 is made up of 13 amino acids. From germline, CDR1 is SGHDN and CDR2 FVKESK. V shed 1 base and J shed 1 base, with 4 bases lying between them. The CDR3 bases are TGTGCCAGCAGCCAAGTAAGGAACACTGAAGCTTTCTTT. This codes for CASSQVRNTEAFF.

The V and J genes are TRBV29-1 and TRBJ2-5; D unclear. Trimming took 6 bases from V and 5 from J, leaving 13 bases between them. The CDR3 has 12 amino acids. CDR1 is SQVTM, CDR2 ANQGSEA, per germline. The CDR3 DNA sequence: TGCAGCGTGACACGAGCCGAGGAGACCCAGTACTTC. Translating it yields CSVTRAEETQYF.

The rearrangement links TRBV10-3 to TRBJ2-1, with D perhaps being TRBD1 or TRBD2 (5 bases each). The CDR3 covers 12 residues. V gave up 3 bases and J gave up 12 bases, with 12 bases separating them. Per the germline V gene, CDR1 is ENHRY and CDR2 is SYGVKD. The CDR3 region has the DNA TGTGCCATCAGTGAAACGGGGCCCGGGCAGTTCTTC. It translates to CAISETGPGQFF.

This clone was seen only once. The chain combines TRBV5-1 with TRBJ1-5, with D possibly matching TRBD1 (6 bases). The CDR3 contains 15 residues. The V end was cut by 3 bases, the J end by 4 bases, with 14 bases between. Germline CDR1 is SGHRS and CDR2 is YFSETQ. The CDR3 nucleotides are TGCGCCAGCAGCTATGGTGGGGGGGCGAATCAGCCCCAGCATTTT. Its protein is CASSYGGGANQPQHF.

The chain recombines TRBV6-5 with TRBJ2-7; D is perhaps TRBD1 (5 bases). Germline V gives CDR1 MNHEY, CDR2 SVGAGI. V was trimmed by 2 bases and J by 0 bases, leaving 8 bases between them. The CDR3 runs to 14 residues. The DNA for the CDR3 is TGTGCCAGCAGTTACCGAGACAGCTCCTACGAGCAGTACTTC. It specifies CASSYRDSSYEQYF.

The genes are TRBV7-2 and TRBJ2-7; no clear D gene. CDR3 length: 12 residues. CDR1 is SGHTA, CDR2 FQGNSA, per germline. V dropped 5 bases and J dropped 6 bases, with 11 bases sitting between them. CDR3 amino acids: CASSPQRLEQYF. The CDR3 bases are TGTGCCAGCAGCCCTCAAAGGCTCGAGCAGTACTTC.

This chain uses TRBV4-2 with TRBJ2-2; D gene uncertain. CDR1 is LGHNA, CDR2 YNFKEQ, per germline. The CDR3 covers 13 residues. V lost 1 base and J lost 3, with 3 bases in between. CDR3 bases: TGTGCCAGCAGCCAAGTGGACACCGGGGAGCTGTTTTTT. The encoded protein is CASSQVDTGELFF.